One sample yielded the 12 T cell receptor beta chains listed below, sequenced in a study of blood T cell repertoires in COVID-19. Method: immunoSEQ multiplex PCR; TCRdb's copy keeps in-frame clones and lacks some. The data show approximately 300,000 clones, about nine tenths seen once. The sequenced sample consisted of PBMCs or T cells enriched from blood (not recorded which). These receptors were collected from a man in his sixties who had recovered from COVID-19.

The chain joins TRBV5-1 to TRBJ2-5; 8 nucleotides agree with TRBD2. Germline values: CDR1 SGHRS, CDR2 YFSETQ. J was trimmed by 5 bases and V by 0 bases; bases with no gene match: 9. The CDR3 loop spans 16 amino acids. CDR3 residues: CASSLDASGLGETQYF. The CDR3 DNA reads as TGCGCCAGCAGCTTGGATGCTAGCGGGTTAGGGGAGACCCAGTACTTC.

V and J are TRBV3-1 (or the pseudogene TRBV3-2) and TRBJ1-5; no clear D gene. CDR1 and CDR2 (germline): LGHDT, YNNKEL (reference sequence). The CDR3 totals 15 residues. Trimming took off 1 base at V and 3 bases at J, with 10 bases between the two ends. The CDR3 DNA follows: TGTGCCAGCAGCCAAGTCGGAGGGCCCAATCAGCCCCAGCATTTT. Its translation: CASSQVGGPNQPQHF.

The chain uses TRBV12-3 or TRBV12-4 and TRBJ1-1; weak D call: TRBD1 (6 bases). The CDR3 spans 12 residues. Trimming removed 8 bases from V and 1 base from J, with 8 bases in between. In DNA, the CDR3 is TGTGCCAGCGGACAGCCGAACACTGAAGCTTTCTTT. It encodes CASGQPNTEAFF.

This clone was recorded once. The CDR3 sequence: CASSVDVPSGKYEQYF. The CDR3 region has the DNA TGTGCCAGCAGCGTAGACGTTCCTAGCGGAAAATACGAGCAGTACTTC. The chain combines TRBV9 with TRBJ2-7; 7 bases align to TRBD2. J gave up 4 bases and V 0 bases, and 10 bases lay outside the gene matches. This CDR3 contains 16 residues. Germline CDR1 is SGDLS and CDR2 is YYNGEE. Together with reference TRBV9 and TRBJ2-7, the CDR3 gives the full variable domain: DSGVTQTPKHLITATGQRVTLRCSPRSGDLSVYWYQQSLDQGLQFLIQYYNGEERAKGNILERFSAQQFPDLHSELNLSSLELGDSALYFCASSVDVPSGKYEQYFGPGTRLTVT.

The rearrangement uses TRBV28 and TRBJ2-7, with TRBD1 matching 7 bases. The V segment lost 4 bases and the J segment 1 base; nucleotides outside the gene matches: 4. CDR3 length equals 14 residues. Germline values: CDR1 MDHEN, CDR2 SYDVKM. The CDR3 DNA sequence: TGTGCCAGCAGTTCCGGGACAGCATCCTACGAGCAGTACTTC. Protein sequence: CASSSGTASYEQYF.

The rearrangement uses TRBV19 and TRBJ2-4, with 9 bases aligning to TRBD1. From germline, CDR1 is LNHDA and CDR2 SQIVND (reference sequence). J lost 6 bases, V lost 7 bases, and 7 bases had no gene match. The CDR3 runs 14 residues. CDR3 loop: CASTQGTGINIQYF. Written as DNA, the CDR3 is TGTGCCAGTACCCAAGGGACAGGGATAAACATTCAGTACTTC. Full variable domain (missing parts from reference TRBV19 and TRBJ2-4): DGGITQSPKYLFRKEGQNVTLSCEQNLNHDAMYWYRQDPGQGLRLIYYSQIVNDFQKGDIAEGYSVSREKKESFPLTVTSAQKNPTAFYLCASTQGTGINIQYFGAGTRLSVL.

The chain has TRBV14 and TRBJ2-2; no firm D call. Germline CDR1 is SGHDN and CDR2 is FVKESK. Trimming cost V 3 bases and J 6 bases, with 8 bases left between them. There are 13 residues in the CDR3. CDR3 sequence: CASSQQMSGELFF. The CDR3 DNA sequence: TGTGCCAGCAGCCAGCAGATGTCCGGGGAGCTGTTTTTT.

The chain joins TRBV28 to TRBJ1-2; D might be TRBD1 (5 bases). The CDR3 runs 15 residues. The V end was cut by 6 bases, the J end by 5 bases, with 19 bases between. From germline, CDR1 is MDHEN and CDR2 SYDVKM. The CDR3 reads CASRDPRVSKYGYTF. The CDR3 DNA is TGTGCCAGCAGAGACCCCAGGGTCAGTAAATATGGCTACACCTTC.

This chain connects TRBV28 to TRBJ2-1; 10 nucleotides match TRBD2. The ends lost 6 bases at V and 4 bases at J; junction bases unmatched: 12. CDR1 and CDR2 from the germline V gene are MDHEN and SYDVKM. This CDR3 is 17 amino acids long. CDR3 nucleotides: TGTGCCAGCAGCGGACTAGGACCGGGACTAGCGTACAATGAGCAGTTCTTC. This translates into CASSGLGPGLAYNEQFF.

The chain joins TRBV11-2 to TRBJ2-1; 11 bases fit TRBD2. Trimming removed 4 bases from V and 6 bases from J; junction bases left unmatched: 5. From germline, CDR1 is SGHAT and CDR2 FQNNGV. CDR3 length: 15 residues. In DNA form, the CDR3 reads TGTGCCAGCAGCTCGGGACTAGCGGCCTTCAATGAGCAGTTCTTC. Its translation: CASSSGLAAFNEQFF.

The chain couples TRBV7-9 to TRBJ1-2; a weak D match, TRBD1 (6 bases). V dropped 6 bases and J dropped 5 bases, with 13 bases sitting between them. The CDR3 runs 13 residues. Germline assignment: CDR1 SEHNR and CDR2 FQNEAQ (reference sequence). The CDR3 DNA reads TGTGCCAGCAGGGACGGGAGGGGGTATGGCTACACCTTC. It translates to CASRDGRGYGYTF.

For the CDR3, the DNA is TGTGCCAGCAGCTTAGCTAGCGGGACTACCAATGAGCAGTTCTTC. It yields the protein CASSLASGTTNEQFF. The chain employs TRBV7-9 and TRBJ2-1; TRBD2 matches at 8 bases. CDR1 SEHNR and CDR2 FQNEAQ come from the germline V gene (reference sequence). The CDR3 extends over 15 amino acids. The J segment lost 6 bases and the V segment lost 0 bases, leaving 4 bases of the junction unmatched.